This TCR beta chain was sequenced for a study of cytomegalovirus exposure and HLA in healthy donors. Study-wide findings and caveats: In an earlier analysis, most TCR beta V segments were productive about 87% or about 30% of the time. Owing to their indistinguishability, certain V segments, notably TRBV6-2 and TRBV6-3, were excluded. Rare TCR sequences predominated, though certain public TCRs were found in many donors.

The PCR employed 60 Vbeta primers together with 13 Jbeta primers. Data came from immunoSEQ multiplex PCR; TCRdb stores just in-frame clones and leaves some out. The sample carries about 110,000 clones, just under 70% recorded once. For this clone: Its antigen is still unknown.

Trimming took 5 bases from V and 5 from J, leaving 17 bases between them. The CDR3 sequence is 15 residues long. Germline loops: CDR1 SSHAT, CDR2 FNYEAQ (reference sequence). The chain links TRBV7-7 to TRBJ2-3, with a possible D match to TRBD2 (6 bases). The sequencing sample was made of PBMCs. The clonotype originates from a woman in her sixties or seventies in good health and CMV-seropositive. The CDR3 sequence: CASSAGLAKGDTQYF. CDR3 nucleotides: TGTGCCAGCAGCGCGGGACTCGCCAAGGGAGATACGCAGTATTTT.